This T cell receptor beta chain was recorded in a study of PD-L1 blockade in urothelial cancer. Study overall: Starting in about 2014, patients were given atezolizumab (1,200 mg intravenously every 3 weeks). Specimens of blood held a median count of roughly 140,000 T cells. Blood underwent analysis 3 weeks (second dose) and 6 weeks after treatment began. Bladder-origin urothelial cancer in males covered about 90% of the roughly 30 patients.

Profiled with immunoSEQ multiplex PCR; TCRdb holds only in-frame clones, not every one. Here the sample spans around 80,000 clones, approximately 90% being singletons. Noted time point: peripheral blood 6 weeks after treatment start. Material: PBMCs, obtained around atezolizumab (anti-PD-L1) treatment. The sequence was collected from a woman at least 80 years old with urothelial cancer.

The CDR3 DNA follows: TGTGCCAGCAGCTCCAGCTATGGCTACACCTTC. This sequence encodes CASSSSYGYTF. The chain carries TRBV7-9 and TRBJ1-2, with D uncertain. The V gene's germline CDR1 is SEHNR and CDR2 FQNEAQ (reference sequence). Trimming stripped 4 bases from V and 4 bases from J, with 4 bases between. The CDR3 covers 11 residues.